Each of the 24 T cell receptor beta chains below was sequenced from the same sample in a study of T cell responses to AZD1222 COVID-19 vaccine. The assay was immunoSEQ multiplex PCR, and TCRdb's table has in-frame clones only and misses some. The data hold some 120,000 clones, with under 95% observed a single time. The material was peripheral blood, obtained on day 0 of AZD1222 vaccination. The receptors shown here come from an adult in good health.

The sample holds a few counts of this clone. CDR3 region: CASSQGMAGETQYF. CDR3 in DNA: TGTGCCAGCAGCCAAGGGATGGCGGGGGAGACCCAGTACTTC. The V gene is TRBV3-1 (or the pseudogene TRBV3-2), the J gene TRBJ2-5, with D possibly being TRBD2 (6 bases). The V end was cut by 1 base, the J end by 5 bases, with 11 bases between. The CDR3 has 14 residues. The germline V gene encodes CDR1 LGHDT and CDR2 YNNKEL (reference sequence).

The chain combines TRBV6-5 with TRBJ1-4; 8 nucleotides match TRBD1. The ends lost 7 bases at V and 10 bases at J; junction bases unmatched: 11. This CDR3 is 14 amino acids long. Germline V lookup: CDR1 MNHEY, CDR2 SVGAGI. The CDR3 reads CASTQDRVLGKLFF. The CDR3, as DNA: TGTGCCAGCACGCAGGACAGGGTCCTCGGAAAACTGTTTTTT.

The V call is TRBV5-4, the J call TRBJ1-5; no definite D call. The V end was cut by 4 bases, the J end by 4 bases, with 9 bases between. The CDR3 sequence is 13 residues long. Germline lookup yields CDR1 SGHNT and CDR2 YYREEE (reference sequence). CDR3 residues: CASSHERNQPQHF. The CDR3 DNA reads TGTGCCAGCAGCCACGAAAGAAATCAGCCCCAGCATTTT.

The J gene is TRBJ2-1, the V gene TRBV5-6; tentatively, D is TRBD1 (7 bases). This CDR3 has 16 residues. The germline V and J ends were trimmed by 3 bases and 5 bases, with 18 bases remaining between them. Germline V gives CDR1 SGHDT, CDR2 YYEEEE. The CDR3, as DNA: TGTGCCAGCAGCTGGTTGACAGGGAGGCCGGACAATGAGCAGTTCTTC. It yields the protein CASSWLTGRPDNEQFF. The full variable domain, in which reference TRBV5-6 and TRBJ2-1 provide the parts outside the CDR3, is DAGVTQSPTHLIKTRGQQVTLRCSPKSGHDTVSWYQQALGQGPQFIFQYYEEEERQRGNFPDRFSGHQFPNYSSELNVNALLLGDSALYLCASSWLTGRPDNEQFFGPGTRLTVL.

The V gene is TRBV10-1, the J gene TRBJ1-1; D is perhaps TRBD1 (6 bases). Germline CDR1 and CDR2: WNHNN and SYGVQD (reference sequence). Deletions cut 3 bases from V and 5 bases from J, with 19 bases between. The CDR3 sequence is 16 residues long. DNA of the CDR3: TGCGCCAGCAGTGACCGAACCGGGACACGGGGGACTGAAGCTTTCTTT. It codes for CASSDRTGTRGTEAFF.

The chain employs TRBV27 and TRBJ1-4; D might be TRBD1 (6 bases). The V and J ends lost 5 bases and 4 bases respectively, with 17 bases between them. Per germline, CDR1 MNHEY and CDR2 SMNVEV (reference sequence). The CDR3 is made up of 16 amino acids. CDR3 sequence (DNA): TGTGCCAGCAGTCCCAGGGGAAGCGGGGTTAATGAAAAACTGTTTTTT. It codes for CASSPRGSGVNEKLFF.

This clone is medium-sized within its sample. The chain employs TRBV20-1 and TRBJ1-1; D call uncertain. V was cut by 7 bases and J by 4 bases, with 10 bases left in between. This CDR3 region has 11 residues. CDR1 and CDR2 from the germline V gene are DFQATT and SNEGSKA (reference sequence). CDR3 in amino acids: CSVTVGTEAFF. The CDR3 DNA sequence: TGCAGTGTTACGGTCGGCACTGAAGCTTTCTTT.

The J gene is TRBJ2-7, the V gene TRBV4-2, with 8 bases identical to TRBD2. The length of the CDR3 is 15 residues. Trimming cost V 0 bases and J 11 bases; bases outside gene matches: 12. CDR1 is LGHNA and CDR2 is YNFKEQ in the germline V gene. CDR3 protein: CASSQDYPPGGFKYF. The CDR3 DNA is TGTGCCAGCAGCCAAGATTACCCCCCGGGGGGGTTTAAGTACTTC.

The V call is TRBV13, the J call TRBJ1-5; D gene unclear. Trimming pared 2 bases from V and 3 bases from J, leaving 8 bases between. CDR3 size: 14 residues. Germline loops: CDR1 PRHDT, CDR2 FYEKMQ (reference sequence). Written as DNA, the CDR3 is TGTGCCAGCAGCTTAAGAGATTCCAATCAGCCCCAGCATTTT. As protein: CASSLRDSNQPQHF.

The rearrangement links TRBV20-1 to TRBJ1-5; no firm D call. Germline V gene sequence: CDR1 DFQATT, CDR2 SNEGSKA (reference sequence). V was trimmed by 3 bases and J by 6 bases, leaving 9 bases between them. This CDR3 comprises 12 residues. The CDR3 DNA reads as TGCAGTGCTAGTATGGGGATTCAGCCCCAGCATTTT. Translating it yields CSASMGIQPQHF.

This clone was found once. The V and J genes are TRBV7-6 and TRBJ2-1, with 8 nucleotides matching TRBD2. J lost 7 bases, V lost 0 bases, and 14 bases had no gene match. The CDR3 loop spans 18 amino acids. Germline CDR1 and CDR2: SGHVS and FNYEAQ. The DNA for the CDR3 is TGTGCCAGCAGCTTAGCGCATGGGGAAGCGGGAGTTAGGAATGAGCAGTTCTTC. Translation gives CASSLAHGEAGVRNEQFF.

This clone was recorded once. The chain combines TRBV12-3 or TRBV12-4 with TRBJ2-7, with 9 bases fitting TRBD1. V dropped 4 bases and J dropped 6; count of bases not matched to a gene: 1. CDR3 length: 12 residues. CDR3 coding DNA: TGTGCCAGCAGTTGGGGACAGGGCGAGCAGTACTTC. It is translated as CASSWGQGEQYF.

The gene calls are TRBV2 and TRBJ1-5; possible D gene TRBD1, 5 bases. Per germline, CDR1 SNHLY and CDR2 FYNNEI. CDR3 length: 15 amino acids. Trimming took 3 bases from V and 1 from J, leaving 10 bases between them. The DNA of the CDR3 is TGTGCCAGCAGTGAGTGGGGCAGGAGCAATCAGCCCCAGCATTTT. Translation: CASSEWGRSNQPQHF.

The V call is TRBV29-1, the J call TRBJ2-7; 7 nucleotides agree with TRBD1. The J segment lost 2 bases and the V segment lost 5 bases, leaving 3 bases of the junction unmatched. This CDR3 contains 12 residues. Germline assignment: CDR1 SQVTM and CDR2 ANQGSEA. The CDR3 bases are TGCAGCGTTCGGCAGGGGGCCTACGAGCAGTACTTC. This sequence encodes CSVRQGAYEQYF.

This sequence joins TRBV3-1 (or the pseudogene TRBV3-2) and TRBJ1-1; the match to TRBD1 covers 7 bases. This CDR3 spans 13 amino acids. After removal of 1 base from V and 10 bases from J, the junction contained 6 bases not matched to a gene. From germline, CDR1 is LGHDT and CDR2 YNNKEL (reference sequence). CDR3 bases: TGTGCCAGCAGCCAAGTACAGGGGCGCGGAGCTTTCTTT. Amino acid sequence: CASSQVQGRGAFF.

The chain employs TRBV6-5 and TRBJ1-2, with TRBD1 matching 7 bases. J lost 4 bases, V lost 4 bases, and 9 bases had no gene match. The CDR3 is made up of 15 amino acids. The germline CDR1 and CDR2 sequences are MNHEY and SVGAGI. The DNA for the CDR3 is TGTGCCAGCAGTTCAACAGGGGACAAAGGCTATGGCTACACCTTC. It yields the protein CASSSTGDKGYGYTF.

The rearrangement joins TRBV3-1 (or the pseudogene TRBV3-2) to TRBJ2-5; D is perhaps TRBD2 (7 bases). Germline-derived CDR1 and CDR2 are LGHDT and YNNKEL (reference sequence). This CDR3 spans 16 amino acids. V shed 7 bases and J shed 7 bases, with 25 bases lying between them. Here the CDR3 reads CASILRGGGGRGTQYF. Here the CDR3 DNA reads TGTGCCAGCATCCTTAGGGGAGGGGGAGGGCGCGGGACCCAGTACTTC.

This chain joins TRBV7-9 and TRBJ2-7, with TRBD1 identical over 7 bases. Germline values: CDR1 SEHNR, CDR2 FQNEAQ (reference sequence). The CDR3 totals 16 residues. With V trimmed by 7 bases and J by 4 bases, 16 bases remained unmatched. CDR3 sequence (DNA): TGTGCCAGCACCTCAGACAGGGCCGCCCGCCGTTACGAGCAGTACTTC. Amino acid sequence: CASTSDRAARRYEQYF.

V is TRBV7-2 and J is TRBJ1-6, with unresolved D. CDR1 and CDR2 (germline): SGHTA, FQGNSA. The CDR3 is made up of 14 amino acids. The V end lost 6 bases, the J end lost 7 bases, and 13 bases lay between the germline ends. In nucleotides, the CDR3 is TGTGCCAGCAGTCAACGACGGACGAATTCACCCCTCCACTTT. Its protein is CASSQRRTNSPLHF.

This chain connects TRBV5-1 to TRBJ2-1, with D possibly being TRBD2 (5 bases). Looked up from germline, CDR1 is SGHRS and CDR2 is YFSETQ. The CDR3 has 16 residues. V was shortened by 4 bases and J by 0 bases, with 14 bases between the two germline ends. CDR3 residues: CASSAGIIGSYNEQFF. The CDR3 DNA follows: TGCGCCAGCAGCGCCGGGATCATCGGCTCCTACAATGAGCAGTTCTTC.

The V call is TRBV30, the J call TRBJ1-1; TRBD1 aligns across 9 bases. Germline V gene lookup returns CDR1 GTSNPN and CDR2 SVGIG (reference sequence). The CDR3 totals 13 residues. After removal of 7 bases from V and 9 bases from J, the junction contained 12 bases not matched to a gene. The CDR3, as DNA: TGTGCCTATACAGGGGGCCTCTCTCCGAAAGCTTTCTTT. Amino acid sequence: CAYTGGLSPKAFF.

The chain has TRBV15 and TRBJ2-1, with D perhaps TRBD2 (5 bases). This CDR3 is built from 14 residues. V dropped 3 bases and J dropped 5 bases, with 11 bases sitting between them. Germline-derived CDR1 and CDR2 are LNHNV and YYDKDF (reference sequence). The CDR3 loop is CATSRDGGNNEQFF. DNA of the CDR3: TGTGCCACCAGCAGGGATGGAGGTAACAATGAGCAGTTCTTC.

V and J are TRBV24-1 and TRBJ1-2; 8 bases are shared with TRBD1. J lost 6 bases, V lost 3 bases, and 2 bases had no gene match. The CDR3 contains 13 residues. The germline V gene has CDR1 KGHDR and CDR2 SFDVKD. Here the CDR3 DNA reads TGTGCCACCAGTGATCGGACAGGGAATGGCTACACCTTC. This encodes CATSDRTGNGYTF.

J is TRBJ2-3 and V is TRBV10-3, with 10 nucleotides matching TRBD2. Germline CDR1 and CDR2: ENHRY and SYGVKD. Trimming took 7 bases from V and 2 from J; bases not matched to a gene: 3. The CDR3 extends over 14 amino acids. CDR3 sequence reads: CAITSGSLTDTQYF. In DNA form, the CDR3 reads TGTGCCATCACTAGCGGGAGTCTCACAGATACGCAGTATTTT.